This TCR beta chain emerged from a study of cytomegalovirus exposure and HLA in healthy donors. PCR involved 60 Vbeta and 13 Jbeta primers. Clones were sequenced by immunoSEQ multiplex PCR, and TCRdb holds only the in-frame ones, with some missing. Here the sample spans around 70,000 clones, about four fifths being singletons. The germline V gene has CDR1 SQVTM and CDR2 ANQGSEA. The CDR3 totals 8 residues. Trimming removed 7 bases from V and 7 bases from J, with 4 bases in between. This receptor was taken from a woman in her thirties or forties in good health and CMV-seropositive. The chain couples TRBV29-1 to TRBJ1-1; D remains ambiguous. The sequencing sample was made of PBMCs. The CDR3 DNA follows: TGCAGCGCCCTTGAAGCTTTCTTT. Amino acids: CSALEAFF.